What follows are 16 T cell receptor beta chains derived from one specimen sequenced in a study of vaccination and CD4 T cells after COVID-19. Sequence data for DNA of cultured CD4+ T cells were generated by the Oncomine TCR Beta short-read assay. A single record per CDR3 protein comes from TCRdb applying MiXCR to the PCR reads. The sample lists roughly 26,000 distinct CDR3 sequences; over 60% were seen once. Treatment defined: roughly 10-day PBMC culture with coronavirus spike peptide pools or control peptides (ViraFEST assay). These TCRs are of unknown antigen specificity. The sequenced sample consisted of CD4+ T cells from blood, cultured in vitro. The receptors here all came from a human donor who had recovered from COVID-19.

The CDR3 DNA is TGTGCCAGCAGCTTGGACTTACGCGACACTGAAGCTTTCTTT. Its translation is CASSLDLRDTEAFF. V is TRBV5-6 and J is TRBJ1-1; unclear D gene. V dropped 0 bases and J dropped 3 bases, with 9 bases sitting between them. The germline V gene has CDR1 SGHDT and CDR2 YYEEEE. The CDR3 consists of 14 residues.

The chain employs TRBV5-1 and TRBJ1-2; no clear D gene. CDR1 SGHRS and CDR2 YFSETQ come from the germline V gene. The V gene lost 2 bases and the J gene lost 8 bases, with 13 bases spanning the gap. The CDR3 contains 13 residues. The CDR3 DNA follows: TGCGCCAGCAGCTTAGGGATCCCTAAGGGCTACACCTTC. It translates to CASSLGIPKGYTF.

The chain couples TRBV11-2 to TRBJ2-5; D call uncertain. Trimming took off 0 bases at V and 2 bases at J, with 7 bases between the two ends. The CDR3 covers 14 residues. Germline values: CDR1 SGHAT, CDR2 FQNNGV. The CDR3 here is CASSLDPGQETQYF. The CDR3 DNA sequence: TGTGCCAGCAGCTTAGATCCAGGACAAGAGACCCAGTACTTC.

The V gene is TRBV6-5, the J gene TRBJ1-5, with 9 bases fitting TRBD1. Germline V lookup: CDR1 MNHEY, CDR2 SVGAGI. The CDR3 is 15 residues long. The trim removed 4 bases at V and 4 bases at J, leaving 5 bases unmatched. As DNA, the CDR3 is TGTGCCAGCAGTTTAGGGACAGGGAGGAATCAGCCCCAGCATTTT. Its protein product is CASSLGTGRNQPQHF.

V is TRBV30 and J is TRBJ2-5, with a tentative D call TRBD1 (5 bases). The germline gives CDR1 GTSNPN, CDR2 SVGIG (reference sequence). The CDR3 sequence is 14 residues long. Trimming cost V 3 bases and J 5 bases, with 16 bases left between them. CDR3 DNA: TGTGCCTGGAGGCCGCAGGGCGGTTGGGAGACCCAGTACTTC. Amino acids: CAWRPQGGWETQYF. The whole variable domain, filled in from reference TRBV30 and TRBJ2-5, reads SQTIHQWPATLVQPVGSPLSLECTVEGTSNPNLYWYRQAAGRGLQLLFYSVGIGQISSEVPQNLSASRPQDRQFILSSKKLLLSDSGFYLCAWRPQGGWETQYFGPGTRLLVL.

This chain uses TRBV20-1 with TRBJ2-5; D not resolved. V shed 6 bases and J shed 7 bases, with 15 bases lying between them. The germline CDR1 and CDR2 sequences are DFQATT and SNEGSKA (reference sequence). The CDR3 runs to 12 residues. The CDR3 loop is CSARLPPGTQYF. In nucleotides, the CDR3 is TGCAGTGCCCGGCTCCCACCGGGGACCCAGTACTTC.

The chain links TRBV20-1 to TRBJ2-7; 7 nucleotides line up with TRBD2. The germline V gene encodes CDR1 DFQATT and CDR2 SNEGSKA (reference sequence). The CDR3 runs to 16 residues. The J segment lost 5 bases and the V segment lost 1 base, leaving 14 bases of the junction unmatched. This CDR3 reads CSARVRWRERGNEQYF. DNA of the CDR3: TGCAGTGCTAGAGTTCGGTGGCGGGAGCGAGGGAACGAGCAGTACTTC.

The rearrangement uses TRBV6-1 and TRBJ1-6, with D tentatively TRBD1 (5 bases). With 6 bases removed from V and 4 bases from J, the gap between germline ends came to 7 bases. Germline lookup yields CDR1 MNHNS and CDR2 SASEGT. The CDR3 runs 13 residues. The DNA for the CDR3 is TGTGCCAGCAGCAGGGAATATAATTCACCCCTCCACTTT. This sequence encodes CASSREYNSPLHF.

The chain recombines TRBV20-1 with TRBJ2-5; 10 bases match TRBD1. Per germline, CDR1 DFQATT and CDR2 SNEGSKA (reference sequence). The CDR3 runs to 14 residues. With V trimmed by 6 bases and J by 6 bases, 10 bases remained unmatched. This CDR3 reads CSARTGDRGKTQYF. In DNA form, the CDR3 reads TGCAGTGCCAGGACCGGGGACAGGGGAAAGACCCAGTACTTC.

This chain's CDR3 is CASSYREATYEQYF. CDR3 nucleotides: TGTGCCAGCAGCTACCGGGAGGCCACCTACGAGCAGTACTTC. The J gene is TRBJ2-7, the V gene TRBV7-2; 7 bases agree with TRBD2. The CDR3 has 14 residues. The J segment lost 2 bases and the V segment lost 4 bases, leaving 5 bases of the junction unmatched. Germline V gene data show CDR1 as SGHTA and CDR2 as FQGNSA.

The chain is built from TRBV28 and TRBJ1-2; TRBD1 agrees at 7 bases. The trim removed 2 bases at V and 0 bases at J, leaving 0 bases unmatched. CDR1 and CDR2 from the germline V gene are MDHEN and SYDVKM. The CDR3 consists of 14 residues. The CDR3 nucleotides read TGTGCCAGCAGTTTAGGGACAGCTAACTATGGCTACACCTTC. This gives the protein CASSLGTANYGYTF.

The V call is TRBV6-1, the J call TRBJ2-7; weak D call: TRBD1 (6 bases). This CDR3 region has 15 residues. The germline CDR1 and CDR2 sequences are MNHNS and SASEGT. Trimming pared 2 bases from V and 6 bases from J, leaving 17 bases between. CDR3 in DNA: TGTGCCAGCAGTGAAACCACAGGGAGAAGGGGCGAGCAGTACTTC. It is translated as CASSETTGRRGEQYF.

This clonotype appeared a single time. This chain joins TRBV7-9 and TRBJ1-6; D is unresolved. V dropped 4 bases and J dropped 7 bases, with 5 bases sitting between them. This CDR3 is built from 12 residues. Looked up from germline, CDR1 is SEHNR and CDR2 is FQNEAQ (reference sequence). The CDR3 DNA reads as TGTGCCAGCAGCTCGACGAATTCACCCCTCCACTTT. Translating it yields CASSSTNSPLHF.

V gene TRBV7-2 combines with J gene TRBJ1-2; D is undetermined. Trimming left V 0 bases short and J 7 bases short, with 12 bases between. CDR3 length equals 14 residues. CDR1 and CDR2 from the germline V gene are SGHTA and FQGNSA. In DNA, the CDR3 is TGTGCCAGCAGCTTAGCAACGGGCCCCGCTGGCTACACCTTC. Its protein is CASSLATGPAGYTF.

This clonotype was detected only a few times. This rearrangement joins TRBV11-2 to TRBJ2-7, with 7 nucleotides matching TRBD2. The trim removed 1 base at V and 0 bases at J, leaving 0 bases unmatched. The CDR3 totals 14 residues. Germline V gene lookup returns CDR1 SGHAT and CDR2 FQNNGV. The CDR3 loop reads CASSLGGGSYEQYF. CDR3 nucleotide sequence: TGTGCCAGCAGCTTAGGGGGGGGCTCCTACGAGCAGTACTTC.

This chain connects TRBV20-1 to TRBJ2-2; D gene uncertain. Deletions cut 2 bases from V and 2 bases from J, with 12 bases between. The CDR3 is made up of 15 amino acids. CDR1 and CDR2 from the germline V gene are DFQATT and SNEGSKA (reference sequence). The CDR3 here is CSARPQVSNTGELFF. Written as DNA, the CDR3 is TGCAGTGCTAGACCCCAAGTCTCAAACACCGGGGAGCTGTTTTTT.